This T cell receptor (beta chain) originates from a study of CXCR3-negative and CXCR3-positive naive CD8 T cells. Study-level background: Overall TRB read output was 120 million to 150 million, and each library contained about 1.5 +/- 0.3 million reads. General observations from the study: TRB CDR3 properties indicated TCR strength, while surface CD5 was similar across naive subsets. Naive cells with CXCR3 showed TRB CDR3s that were more hydrophobic than those in CXCR3-negative naive cells.

A word on this clonotype: Its antigen is unidentified.

cDNA libraries for TRB were generated by 5' RACE incorporating UMI labels. TCRdb re-called the 5' RACE reads, yielding one record per CDR3 amino acid sequence without DNA. In total, the table holds about 60,000 distinct CDR3 sequences. The source material was naive CXCR3+ CD8+ T cells from blood. Subset noted: CD45RO-CCR7+CD27+CD95- naive CD8+ T cells expressing CXCR3 (TNR3+). The clonotype originates from a human donor in good health. Some clones in this sample may be carry-over from other donors' samples.

The CDR3: CASSSQPIDEQFF. The chain employs TRBV5-1 and TRBJ2-1. From germline, CDR1 is SGHRS and CDR2 YFSETQ. The CDR3 contains 13 residues.